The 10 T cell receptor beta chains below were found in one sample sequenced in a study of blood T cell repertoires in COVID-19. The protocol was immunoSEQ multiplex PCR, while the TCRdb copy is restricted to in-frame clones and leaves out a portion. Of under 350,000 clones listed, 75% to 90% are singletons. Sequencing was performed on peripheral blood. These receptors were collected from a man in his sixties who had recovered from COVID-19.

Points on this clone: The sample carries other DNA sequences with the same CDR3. CDR3 DNA: TGCGCCAGCAGCTTGGACGGGTTTGGGTATGGCTACACCTTC. Its protein is CASSLDGFGYGYTF. This rearrangement joins TRBV5-1 to TRBJ1-2, with D unclear. Trimming took 0 bases from V and 5 from J, leaving 11 bases between them. This CDR3 has 14 residues. The germline gives CDR1 SGHRS, CDR2 YFSETQ.

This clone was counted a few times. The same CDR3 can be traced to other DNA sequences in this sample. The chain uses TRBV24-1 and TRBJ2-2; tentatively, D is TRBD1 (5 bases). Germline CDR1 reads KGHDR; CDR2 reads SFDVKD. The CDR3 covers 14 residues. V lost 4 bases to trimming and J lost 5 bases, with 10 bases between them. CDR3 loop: CATSDTRGTGELFF. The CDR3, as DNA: TGTGCCACCAGTGACACAAGGGGAACCGGGGAGCTGTTTTTT.

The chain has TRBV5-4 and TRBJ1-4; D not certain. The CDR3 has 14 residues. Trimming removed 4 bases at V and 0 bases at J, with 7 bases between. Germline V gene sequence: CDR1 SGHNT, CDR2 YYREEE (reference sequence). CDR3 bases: TGTGCCAGCAGCCAAGCTGCAACTAATGAAAAACTGTTTTTT. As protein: CASSQAATNEKLFF.

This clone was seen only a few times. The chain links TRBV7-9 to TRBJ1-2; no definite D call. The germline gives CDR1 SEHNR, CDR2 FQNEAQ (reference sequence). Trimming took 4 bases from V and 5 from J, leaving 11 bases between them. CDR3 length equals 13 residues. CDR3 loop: CASSSPAGYGYTF. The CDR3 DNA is TGTGCCAGCAGCTCCCCCGCGGGGTATGGCTACACCTTC.

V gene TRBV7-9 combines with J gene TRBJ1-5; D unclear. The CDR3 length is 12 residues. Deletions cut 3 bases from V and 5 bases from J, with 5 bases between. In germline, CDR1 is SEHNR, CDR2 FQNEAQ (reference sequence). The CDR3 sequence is CASSFPDQPQHF. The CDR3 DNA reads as TGTGCCAGCAGCTTCCCAGATCAGCCCCAGCATTTT.

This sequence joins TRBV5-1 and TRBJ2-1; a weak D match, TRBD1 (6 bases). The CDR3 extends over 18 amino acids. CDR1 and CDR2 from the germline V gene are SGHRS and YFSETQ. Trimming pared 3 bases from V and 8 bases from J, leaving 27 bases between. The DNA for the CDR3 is TGCGCCAGCAGCTCCGCCTCGACAACAGGTGGTAAGGGGGATGAGCAGTTCTTC. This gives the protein CASSSASTTGGKGDEQFF.

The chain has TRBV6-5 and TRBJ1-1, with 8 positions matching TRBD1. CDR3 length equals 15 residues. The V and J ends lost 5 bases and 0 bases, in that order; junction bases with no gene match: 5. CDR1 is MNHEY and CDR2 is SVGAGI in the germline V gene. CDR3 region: CASSNQGALNTEAFF. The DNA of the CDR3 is TGTGCCAGCAGTAATCAGGGGGCCTTGAACACTGAAGCTTTCTTT.

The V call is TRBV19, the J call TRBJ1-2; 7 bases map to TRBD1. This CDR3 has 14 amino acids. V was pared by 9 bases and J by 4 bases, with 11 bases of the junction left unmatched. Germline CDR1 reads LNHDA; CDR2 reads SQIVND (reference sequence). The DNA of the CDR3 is TGTGCCAGCGCTTTGCAGGGGGTTTTCTATGGCTACACCTTC. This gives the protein CASALQGVFYGYTF.

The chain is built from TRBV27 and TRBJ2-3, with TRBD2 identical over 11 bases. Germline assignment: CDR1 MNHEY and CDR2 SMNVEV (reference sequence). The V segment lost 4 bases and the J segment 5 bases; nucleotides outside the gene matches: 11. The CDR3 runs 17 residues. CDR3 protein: CASSCASSGRAGDTQYF. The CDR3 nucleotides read TGTGCCAGCAGTTGTGCAAGTAGCGGGAGGGCCGGAGATACGCAGTATTTT.

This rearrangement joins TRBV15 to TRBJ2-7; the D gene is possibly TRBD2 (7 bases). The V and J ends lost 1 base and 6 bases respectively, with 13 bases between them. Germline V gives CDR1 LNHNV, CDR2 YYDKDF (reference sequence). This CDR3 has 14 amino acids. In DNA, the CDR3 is TGTGCCACCAGCAGAGGTGGGGGGGCAGGCGAGCAGTACTTC. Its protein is CATSRGGGAGEQYF.